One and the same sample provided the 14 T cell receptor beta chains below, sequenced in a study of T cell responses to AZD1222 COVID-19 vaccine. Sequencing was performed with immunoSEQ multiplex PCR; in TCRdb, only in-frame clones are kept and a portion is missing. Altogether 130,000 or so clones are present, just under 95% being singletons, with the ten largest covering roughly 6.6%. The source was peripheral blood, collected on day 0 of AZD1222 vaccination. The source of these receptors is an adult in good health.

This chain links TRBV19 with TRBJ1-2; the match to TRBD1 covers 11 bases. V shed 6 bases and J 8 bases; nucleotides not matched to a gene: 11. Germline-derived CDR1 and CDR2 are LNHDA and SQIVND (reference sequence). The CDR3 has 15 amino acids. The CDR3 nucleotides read TGTGCCAGTAGCCAACGGACAGGGGGCAAAGCCGGCTACACCTTC. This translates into CASSQRTGGKAGYTF.

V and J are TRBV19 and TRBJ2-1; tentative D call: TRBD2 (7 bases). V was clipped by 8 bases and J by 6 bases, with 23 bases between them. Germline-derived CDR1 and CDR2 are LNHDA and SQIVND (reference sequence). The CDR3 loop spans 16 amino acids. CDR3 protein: CASQGSGIPQGNEQFF. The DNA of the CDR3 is TGTGCCAGTCAGGGGAGCGGGATACCCCAGGGCAATGAGCAGTTCTTC.

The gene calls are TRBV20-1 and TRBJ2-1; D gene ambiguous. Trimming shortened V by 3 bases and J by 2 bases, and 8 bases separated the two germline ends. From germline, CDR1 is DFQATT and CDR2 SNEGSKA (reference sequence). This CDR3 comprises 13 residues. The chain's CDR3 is CSASVAAYNEQFF. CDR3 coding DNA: TGCAGTGCTAGTGTGGCGGCCTACAATGAGCAGTTCTTC.

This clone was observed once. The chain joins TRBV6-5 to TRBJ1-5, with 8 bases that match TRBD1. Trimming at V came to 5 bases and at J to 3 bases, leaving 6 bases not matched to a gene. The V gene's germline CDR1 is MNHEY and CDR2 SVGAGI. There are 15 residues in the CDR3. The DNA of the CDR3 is TGTGCCAGCAGTCGGGACAGGTCCCTCAATCAGCCCCAGCATTTT. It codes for CASSRDRSLNQPQHF.

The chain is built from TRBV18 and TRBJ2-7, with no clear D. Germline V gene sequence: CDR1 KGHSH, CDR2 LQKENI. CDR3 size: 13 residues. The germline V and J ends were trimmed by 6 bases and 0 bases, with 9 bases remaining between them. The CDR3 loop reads CASSDDISYEQYF. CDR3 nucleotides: TGTGCCAGCTCGGACGACATCTCCTACGAGCAGTACTTC.

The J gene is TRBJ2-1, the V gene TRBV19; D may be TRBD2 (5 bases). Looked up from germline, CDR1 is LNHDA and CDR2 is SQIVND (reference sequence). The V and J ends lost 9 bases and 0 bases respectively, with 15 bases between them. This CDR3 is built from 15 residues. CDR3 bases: TGTGCCAGCCAGATAGCGCCGCCCTCCTACAATGAGCAGTTCTTC. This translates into CASQIAPPSYNEQFF. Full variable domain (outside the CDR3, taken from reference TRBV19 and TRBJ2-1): DGGITQSPKYLFRKEGQNVTLSCEQNLNHDAMYWYRQDPGQGLRLIYYSQIVNDFQKGDIAEGYSVSREKKESFPLTVTSAQKNPTAFYLCASQIAPPSYNEQFFGPGTRLTVL.

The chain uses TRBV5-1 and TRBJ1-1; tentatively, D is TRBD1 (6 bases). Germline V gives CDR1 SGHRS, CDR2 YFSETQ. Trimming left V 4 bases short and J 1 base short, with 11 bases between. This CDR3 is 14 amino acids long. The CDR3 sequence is CASSRLTGNTEAFF. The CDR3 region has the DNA TGCGCCAGCAGCCGACTGACAGGGAACACTGAAGCTTTCTTT.

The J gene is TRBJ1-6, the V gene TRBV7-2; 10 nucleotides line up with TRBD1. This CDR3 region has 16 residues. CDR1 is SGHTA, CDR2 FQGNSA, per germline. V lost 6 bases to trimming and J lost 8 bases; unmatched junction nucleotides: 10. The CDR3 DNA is TGTGCCAGCAGAAGAATGGACAGGGGGTCTTATTCACCCCTCCACTTT. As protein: CASRRMDRGSYSPLHF.

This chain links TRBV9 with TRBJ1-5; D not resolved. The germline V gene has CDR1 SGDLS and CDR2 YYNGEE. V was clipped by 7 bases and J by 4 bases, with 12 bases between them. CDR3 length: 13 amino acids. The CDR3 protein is CASPGRRNQPQHF. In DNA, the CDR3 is TGTGCCAGCCCCGGACGGAGAAATCAGCCCCAGCATTTT.

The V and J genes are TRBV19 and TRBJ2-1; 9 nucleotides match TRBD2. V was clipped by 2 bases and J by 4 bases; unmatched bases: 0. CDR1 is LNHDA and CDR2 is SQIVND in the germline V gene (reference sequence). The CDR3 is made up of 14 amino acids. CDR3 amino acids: CASSITSGYNEQFF. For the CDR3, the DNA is TGTGCCAGTAGTATAACTAGCGGGTACAATGAGCAGTTCTTC.

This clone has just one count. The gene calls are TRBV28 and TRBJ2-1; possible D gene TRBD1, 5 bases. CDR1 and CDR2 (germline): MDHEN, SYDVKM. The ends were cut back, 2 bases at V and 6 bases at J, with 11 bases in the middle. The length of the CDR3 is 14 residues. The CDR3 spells CASSLGAGRNEQFF. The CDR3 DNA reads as TGTGCCAGCAGTTTAGGGGCCGGGCGCAATGAGCAGTTCTTC.

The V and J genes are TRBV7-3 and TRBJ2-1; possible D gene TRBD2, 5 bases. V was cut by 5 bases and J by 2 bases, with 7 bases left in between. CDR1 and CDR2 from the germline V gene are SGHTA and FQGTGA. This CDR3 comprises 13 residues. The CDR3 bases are TGTGCCAGCAGCCCCGGGACCTACAATGAGCAGTTCTTC. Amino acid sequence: CASSPGTYNEQFF. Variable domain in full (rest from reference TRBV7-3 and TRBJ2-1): GAGVSQTPSNKVTEKGKYVELRCDPISGHTALYWYRQSLGQGPEFLIYFQGTGAADDSGLPNDRFFAVRPEGSVSTLKIQRTERGDSAVYLCASSPGTYNEQFFGPGTRLTVL.

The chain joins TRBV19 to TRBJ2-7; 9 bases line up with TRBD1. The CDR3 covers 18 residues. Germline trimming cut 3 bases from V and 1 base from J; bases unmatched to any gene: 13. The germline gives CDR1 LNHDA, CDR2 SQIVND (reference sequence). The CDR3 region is CASSMGGAGTGPSYEQYF. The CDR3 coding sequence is TGTGCCAGTAGTATGGGGGGGGCAGGGACAGGGCCTTCCTACGAGCAGTACTTC.

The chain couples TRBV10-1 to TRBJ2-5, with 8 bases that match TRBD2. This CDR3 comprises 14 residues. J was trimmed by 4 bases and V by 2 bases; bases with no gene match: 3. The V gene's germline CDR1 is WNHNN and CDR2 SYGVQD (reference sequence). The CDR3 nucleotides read TGCGCCAGCAGTGAGGGGCTAGCGGGAGAGACCCAGTACTTC. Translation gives CASSEGLAGETQYF.